These 4 T cell receptor beta chains share one sample of origin, sequenced in a study of immune cell composition in non-small cell lung cancer. The table came from immunoSEQ multiplex PCR; TCRdb's copy has only in-frame clones and leaves some out. Of under 3,500 clones in the sample, roughly 70% were seen once. Normal lung sampling was at least 3 cm from the tumour, as distant as possible. These records were also assigned to another study, of CD4 T cells in lung cancer.

Sequencing was done on a sample of non-adjacent lung tissue. These receptors came from a human donor with non-small cell lung cancer.

The chain has TRBV28 and TRBJ1-1; TRBD1 might be the D (5 bases). Per the germline V gene, CDR1 is MDHEN and CDR2 is SYDVKM. The CDR3 runs to 12 residues. V was cut by 5 bases and J by 13 bases, with 17 bases left in between. The CDR3 sequence is CASSPPGQGGFF. The CDR3 DNA sequence: TGTGCCAGCAGTCCTCCGGGGCAGGGAGGTTTCTTT.

The chain carries TRBV9 and TRBJ2-2, with a possible D match to TRBD1 (6 bases). V dropped 2 bases and J dropped 1 base, with 9 bases sitting between them. The CDR3 is 15 amino acids. Germline CDR1 is SGDLS and CDR2 is YYNGEE. The CDR3 coding sequence is TGTGCCAGCAGCGTTATGACAGGGAACACCGGGGAGCTGTTTTTT. Protein: CASSVMTGNTGELFF.

CDR3 loop: CASSAGQGAETQYF. CDR3 DNA sequence: TGTGCCAGCAGCGCTGGACAGGGGGCCGAGACCCAGTACTTC. This chain links TRBV13 with TRBJ2-5, with 11 nucleotides matching TRBD1. Losses at the gene ends were 5 bases for V and 5 bases for J; bases not matched to a gene: 4. This CDR3 is built from 14 residues. CDR1 is PRHDT, CDR2 FYEKMQ, per germline (reference sequence).

This chain connects TRBV19 to TRBJ2-7; 7 nucleotides line up with TRBD1. V trimming: 11 bases; J trimming: 2 bases; junction bases outside the gene matches: 18. Germline values: CDR1 LNHDA, CDR2 SQIVND (reference sequence). This CDR3 contains 16 residues. CDR3 coding DNA: TGTGCCGCCCTTAACCCTCAGGGGGATGAGCCCTACGAGCAGTACTTC. This gives the protein CAALNPQGDEPYEQYF. The variable domain in full, with the rest retrieved from reference TRBV19 and TRBJ2-7, is DGGITQSPKYLFRKEGQNVTLSCEQNLNHDAMYWYRQDPGQGLRLIYYSQIVNDFQKGDIAEGYSVSREKKESFPLTVTSAQKNPTAFYLCAALNPQGDEPYEQYFGPGTRLTVT.